This passage covers 31 T cell receptor beta chains from one sample sequenced in a study of T cell clonality in common variable immunodeficiency. Produced via immunoSEQ multiplex PCR; TCRdb's table is partial and in-frame only. Altogether approximately 50,000 clones were found in the sample, and no singletons occur. Material for sequencing was peripheral blood mononuclear cells. The receptors were sampled from a person aged 18 to 75 in good health.

This clone appeared many times. With the read ending 3 residues before the CDR3 end, the germline J gene is used to fill in that end. The rearrangement links TRBV4-2 to TRBJ2-3; TRBD2 matches at 12 bases. Germline V gene data show CDR1 as LGHNA and CDR2 as YNFKEQ. The CDR3 length is 16 residues. J gave up 4 bases and V 0 bases, and 2 bases lay outside the gene matches. The CDR3 bases that were read are TGTGCCAGCAGCCAAGATCTAGCGGGAGGGTCAGATACG. It encodes CASSQDLAGGSDT. The complete CDR3 sequence is CASSQDLAGGSDTQYF.

This clone was observed many times. The read ends 3 residues shy of where the CDR3 ends; the end is completed using the germline J gene. V gene TRBV23-1 combines with J gene TRBJ1-5, with D perhaps matching TRBD1 (6 bases). TRBV23-1 is filed as an ORF, its function uncertain. This CDR3 spans 15 amino acids. With 4 bases removed from V and 5 bases from J, the gap between germline ends came to 15 bases. CDR3 bases read: TGCGCCAGCAGTCGAATATTGAGGGGGTATCAGCCC. Protein: CASSRILRGYQP. The complete CDR3 sequence is CASSRILRGYQPQHF.

This clone was seen at least ten times. The DNA ends 3 residues before the CDR3 does, and the rest of the CDR3 is filled in from the germline J gene. The chain combines TRBV20-1 with TRBJ2-7, with a possible D match to TRBD1 (6 bases). V lost 3 bases to trimming and J lost 2 bases, with 17 bases between them. Germline lookup yields CDR1 DFQATT and CDR2 SNEGSKA (reference sequence). This CDR3 region has 15 residues. The DNA read from the CDR3 is TGCAGTGCTAGTCCAGGGGTCCTTCCCGCCTACGAG. This sequence encodes CSASPGVLPAYE. The full-length CDR3 reads as CSASPGVLPAYEQYF.

The sample holds many counts of this clone. The CDR3 extends 3 residues past the end of the read, so its final part is completed from the germline J gene. The chain recombines TRBV30 with TRBJ2-3, with TRBD2 identical over 12 bases. The CDR3 length is 14 residues. Per the germline V gene, CDR1 is GTSNPN and CDR2 is SVGIG (reference sequence). V lost 7 bases to trimming and J lost 6 bases; unmatched junction nucleotides: 8. The covered CDR3 bases are TGTGCCTCTTCGCTAGCGGGAGGGCCCGATACG. Translation gives CASSLAGGPDT. The entire CDR3 sequence reads CASSLAGGPDTQYF.

This clone was counted at least ten times. This chain's CDR3 is CACATSGYYNEQFF. CDR3 DNA, as far as it was read: TGTGCCTGTGCGACTAGCGGGTACTACAATGAG. The chain couples TRBV30 to TRBJ2-1; TRBD2 matches at 10 bases. The read gets to within 3 residues of the CDR3 end, and the germline J gene fills in the rest. J lost 3 bases, V lost 6 bases, and 5 bases had no gene match. Per the germline V gene, CDR1 is GTSNPN and CDR2 is SVGIG (reference sequence). This CDR3 comprises 14 residues.

This clone has ten or more counts. From the germline J gene comes the end of the CDR3, since the read stops 3 residues before it. The gene calls are TRBV5-1 and TRBJ2-3; 13 bases are shared with TRBD2. Germline CDR1 SGHRS, CDR2 YFSETQ. The CDR3 is 17 residues long. This CDR3 reads CASSLEAGLAGVRTQYF. The DNA read from the CDR3 is TGCGCCAGCAGCTTGGAGGCTGGACTAGCGGGAGTGCGGACG.

This clone has at least ten counts. The read comes to an end 3 residues before the CDR3 does, leaving the germline J gene to fill in the end. The V call is TRBV19, the J call TRBJ1-2; D is possibly TRBD1 (6 bases). The CDR3 spans 12 residues. V shed 5 bases and J shed 5 bases, with 9 bases lying between them. Germline V CDR1 and CDR2: LNHDA, SQIVND (reference sequence). The CDR3 sequence is CASSRTGYGYTF. The DNA read from the CDR3 is TGTGCCAGTAGTCGTACAGGGTATGGC.

This clone was counted a few times. The missing CDR3 end, 3 residues past where the read stops, is filled in from the germline J gene. The chain couples TRBV11-2 to TRBJ2-1; D call uncertain. This CDR3 contains 15 residues. Germline loops: CDR1 SGHAT, CDR2 FQNNGV. V lost 3 bases and J lost 2, with 11 bases in between. CDR3 sequence reads: CASSFSLTPYNEQFF. The sequenced part of the CDR3 DNA is TGTGCCAGCAGCTTTAGTCTGACTCCCTACAATGAG.

Worth noting for this clone: The CDR3 extends 3 residues past the end of the read, so its final part is completed from the germline J gene. This chain links TRBV18 with TRBJ1-3; no clear D. CDR1 is KGHSH and CDR2 is LQKENI in the germline V gene. Between the trimmed V and J ends, which lost 1 base and 0 bases, there was a span of 4 bases. The CDR3 is 14 amino acids. The CDR3 sequence is CASSPRSSGNTIYF. The covered CDR3 bases are TGTGCCAGCTCACCACGTAGCTCTGGAAACACC.

This clone was picked up many times. The read is 3 residues too short to cover the CDR3 end, so that end is filled in from the germline J gene. The chain recombines TRBV19 with TRBJ2-3, with D uncertain. Germline CDR1 is LNHDA and CDR2 is SQIVND (reference sequence). This CDR3 is 15 amino acids long. Trimming removed 11 bases from V and 0 bases from J, with 18 bases in between. The covered CDR3 bases are TGTGCCGGAGATGGCGGAGTCGCGAGCACAGATACG. As protein: CAGDGGVASTDT. The entire CDR3 reads CAGDGGVASTDTQYF.

This clone was detected ten times or more. The read ends 3 residues before the CDR3 terminus; that terminus is restored from the germline J gene. The J gene is TRBJ2-2, the V gene TRBV10-3; D remains unclear. V was pared by 2 bases and J by 6 bases, with 4 bases between. The CDR3 length is 12 residues. Germline CDR1 ENHRY, CDR2 SYGVKD. CDR3 sequence: CAISEPSGELFF. The covered CDR3 bases are TGTGCCATCAGTGAGCCCTCCGGGGAG.

For this clone: The CDR3 end lies 3 residues beyond the end of the read and is filled in from the germline J gene. This chain connects TRBV7-6 to TRBJ2-1; 12 bases line up with TRBD2. The CDR3 contains 15 residues. CDR1 and CDR2 (germline): SGHVS, FNYEAQ. The J segment lost 4 bases and the V segment lost 5 bases, leaving 3 bases of the junction unmatched. Here the CDR3 reads CASSPTSGSYNEQFF. The sequenced CDR3 bases are TGTGCCAGCAGCCCGACTAGCGGGAGTTACAATGAG.

A few counts support this clone. The CDR3 end falls 3 residues outside the read, so it is completed with the germline J gene. The chain links TRBV19 to TRBJ1-3; D might be TRBD1 (5 bases). V lost 4 bases, J lost 0 bases, and 10 bases lay in between. This CDR3 spans 15 amino acids. CDR1 and CDR2 (germline): LNHDA, SQIVND (reference sequence). CDR3 DNA (partial): TGTGCCAGTAGTACAGACAGTACCTCTGGAAACACC. Amino acid sequence: CASSTDSTSGNT. The whole CDR3 is CASSTDSTSGNTIYF.

This clone was recorded at least ten times. Coverage ceases 3 residues before the CDR3 finishes, and the germline J gene fills in the end. The V and J genes are TRBV29-1 and TRBJ2-3; TRBD2 agrees at 11 bases. With 6 bases clipped from V and 4 bases from J, the junction kept 3 bases outside the gene matches. The CDR3 is 13 amino acids. CDR1 and CDR2 from the germline V gene are SQVTM and ANQGSEA. CDR3 bases read: TGCAGCGTACTAGCGGGAGAAGCAGATACG. Its protein product is CSVLAGEADT. The entire CDR3 protein is CSVLAGEADTQYF.

This clone has at least ten counts. From the germline J gene comes the end of the CDR3, since the read stops 3 residues before it. The chain has TRBV4-2 and TRBJ2-1; D might be TRBD1 (5 bases). The CDR3 sequence is 15 residues long. Germline V lookup: CDR1 LGHNA, CDR2 YNFKEQ. V was pared by 1 base and J by 1 base, with 8 bases between. The part of the CDR3 DNA that was read is TGTGCCAGCAGCCAAGGTACAGGTTCCTACAATGAG. Its translation is CASSQGTGSYNE. The whole CDR3 protein reads CASSQGTGSYNEQFF.

With regard to this clone: Read coverage stops 3 residues before the CDR3 terminus; the germline J gene supplies the remainder. The J gene is TRBJ1-2, the V gene TRBV30; maybe TRBD1 (6 bases). This CDR3 has 12 amino acids. In germline, CDR1 is GTSNPN, CDR2 SVGIG (reference sequence). The CDR3 region is CAGSGGAGDYTF. Incomplete CDR3 DNA: TGTGCCGGTAGCGGGGGGGCGGGCGAC.

There are many counts of this clone. The observed sequence ends 3 residues before the CDR3 terminus, with the missing tail filled in from the germline J gene. V is TRBV4-1 and J is TRBJ1-1, with 7 bases that match TRBD1. This CDR3 is built from 14 residues. CDR1 and CDR2 (germline): MGHRA, YSYEKL. Germline trimming cut 4 bases from V and 2 bases from J; bases unmatched to any gene: 4. CDR3 amino acids: CASSPRQGNTEAFF. The DNA read from the CDR3 is TGCGCCAGCAGCCCACGACAGGGTAACACTGAA.

Points on this clone: The read ends 3 residues before the CDR3 terminus; that terminus is restored from the germline J gene. Other nucleotide sequences from this sample produce the same CDR3. V usage is TRBV20-1 and J usage is TRBJ2-3, with a weak D call TRBD2 (6 bases). Per the germline V gene, CDR1 is DFQATT and CDR2 is SNEGSKA (reference sequence). CDR3 size: 12 residues. The CDR3 is CSLAETTDTQYF. The part of the CDR3 DNA that was read is TGCAGCTTAGCGGAGACAACAGATACG.

This clone was seen at least ten times. Read data end 3 residues before the CDR3 end; the end is taken from the germline J gene. The chain joins TRBV7-6 to TRBJ1-1, with D possibly TRBD1 on 5 matching bases. V lost 1 base, J lost 6 bases, and 12 bases lay in between. CDR3 length: 14 amino acids. Germline CDR1 reads SGHVS; CDR2 reads FNYEAQ. Incomplete CDR3 DNA: TGTGCCAGCAGCTTAGGGGGCTCCTACGCTGAA. It codes for CASSLGGSYAE. From start to end, the CDR3 is CASSLGGSYAEAFF.

This clone has a count of ten or more. The CDR3 is cut off 3 residues early in the read; its end comes from the germline J gene. The V and J genes are TRBV20-1 and TRBJ2-3; 11 nucleotides align to TRBD2. V shed 4 bases, J shed 6 bases, and the junction held 6 bases outside the gene matches. The CDR3 has 14 amino acids. In germline, CDR1 is DFQATT, CDR2 SNEGSKA (reference sequence). The CDR3 protein is CSATLAGGPDTQYF. The CDR3 DNA, read in part, is TGCAGTGCTACATTAGCGGGGGGGCCGGATACG.

The sample holds many counts of this clone. The read stops 3 residues short of the end of the CDR3; the missing end is completed from the germline J gene. V usage is TRBV30 and J usage is TRBJ2-1, with TRBD2 identical over 11 bases. With 2 bases clipped from V and 0 bases from J, the junction kept 6 bases outside the gene matches. The CDR3 is made up of 17 amino acids. CDR1 and CDR2 (germline): GTSNPN, SVGIG (reference sequence). The chain's CDR3 is CAWSRTSGRPSYNEQFF. The DNA read from the CDR3 is TGTGCCTGGAGTAGAACTAGCGGGAGACCCTCCTACAATGAG.

This clone has at least ten counts. The CDR3 goes on 3 residues after the read ends, and that part is filled in from the germline J gene. The rearrangement links TRBV28 to TRBJ1-2; no reliable D call. This CDR3 comprises 17 residues. Germline CDR1 MDHEN, CDR2 SYDVKM. Trimming left V 6 bases short and J 4 bases short, with 24 bases between. The CDR3 spells CASRSRRMAKGVYGYTF. Incomplete CDR3 DNA: TGTGCCAGCAGATCTAGGCGGATGGCAAAAGGAGTCTATGGC.

Ten or more counts support this clone. The CDR3 end is not reached by the read, which stops 3 residues before it; the germline J gene fills it in. The rearrangement uses TRBV7-3 and TRBJ2-5; TRBD2 matches 11 bases. CDR3 length equals 15 residues. CDR1 and CDR2 from the germline V gene are SGHTA and FQGTGA. V gave up 5 bases and J gave up 5 bases; unmatched junction bases: 7. The sequenced CDR3 bases are TGTGCCAGCAGCGCCCGACTAGCGGGATGGGAGACC. As protein: CASSARLAGWET. The entire CDR3 protein is CASSARLAGWETQYF.

Concerning this clone: The observed sequence ends 3 residues before the CDR3 terminus, with the missing tail filled in from the germline J gene. The V gene is TRBV19, the J gene TRBJ2-3, with D possibly TRBD2 on 7 matching bases. Germline lookup yields CDR1 LNHDA and CDR2 SQIVND (reference sequence). The CDR3 loop spans 13 amino acids. CDR3 loop: CASSGDRRETQYF. The sequenced part of the CDR3 DNA is TGTGCCAGTAGTGGTGACAGGCGGGAGACG.

This clone was observed a handful of times. The CDR3 goes on 3 residues after the read ends, and that part is filled in from the germline J gene. This chain connects TRBV19 to TRBJ1-1; D call uncertain. Trimming cost V 7 bases and J 0 bases, with 15 bases left between them. Germline assignment: CDR1 LNHDA and CDR2 SQIVND (reference sequence). The CDR3 consists of 15 residues. Incomplete CDR3 DNA: TGTGCCAGTATGTTGCCAGGCTCCATGAACACTGAA. Its protein is CASMLPGSMNTE. The whole CDR3 sequence reads CASMLPGSMNTEAFF. The variable domain in full, completed from reference TRBV19 and TRBJ1-1, reads DGGITQSPKYLFRKEGQNVTLSCEQNLNHDAMYWYRQDPGQGLRLIYYSQIVNDFQKGDIAEGYSVSREKKESFPLTVTSAQKNPTAFYLCASMLPGSMNTEAFFGQGTRLTVV.

This clone was seen at least ten times. The missing CDR3 end, 3 residues past where the read stops, is filled in from the germline J gene. The chain uses TRBV19 and TRBJ2-3; possible D gene TRBD2, 5 bases. The CDR3 contains 14 residues. Germline values: CDR1 LNHDA, CDR2 SQIVND (reference sequence). V was trimmed by 2 bases and J by 1 base, leaving 7 bases between them. CDR3 DNA, as far as it was read: TGTGCCAGTAGTATAAAACTAGGCACAGATACG. This gives the protein CASSIKLGTDT. The whole CDR3 reads CASSIKLGTDTQYF. The variable domain in full, with the rest retrieved from reference TRBV19 and TRBJ2-3, is DGGITQSPKYLFRKEGQNVTLSCEQNLNHDAMYWYRQDPGQGLRLIYYSQIVNDFQKGDIAEGYSVSREKKESFPLTVTSAQKNPTAFYLCASSIKLGTDTQYFGPGTRLTVL.

This clone was recorded at least ten times. The read ends 3 residues shy of where the CDR3 ends; the end is completed using the germline J gene. The chain combines TRBV28 with TRBJ2-1; D remains unclear. The CDR3 sequence is 12 residues long. The V end lost 4 bases, the J end lost 6 bases, and 7 bases lay between the germline ends. Germline V gives CDR1 MDHEN, CDR2 SYDVKM. The DNA read from the CDR3 is TGTGCCAGCAGTTCCTTCCTCAATGAG. Its protein is CASSSFLNE. The whole CDR3 protein is CASSSFLNEQFF.

This clone was counted many times. This chain's CDR3 is CASKPVVDTSNQPQHF. CDR3 bases read: TGTGCCAGTAAGCCGGTTGTAGACACTAGCAATCAGCCC. This chain joins TRBV19 and TRBJ1-5, with no clear D. The read terminates 3 residues ahead of where the CDR3 ends, so the germline J gene completes it. Trimming cost V 7 bases and J 0 bases, with 16 bases left between them. Germline assignment: CDR1 LNHDA and CDR2 SQIVND (reference sequence). The CDR3 totals 16 residues.

This clone has ten or more counts. CDR3 region: CSARGLHRYEQYF. Incomplete CDR3 DNA: TGCAGTGCAAGGGGACTACACCGTTACGAG. This chain joins TRBV20-1 and TRBJ2-7, with 7 bases fitting TRBD2. The CDR3 is cut off 3 residues early in the read; its end comes from the germline J gene. CDR3 length: 13 residues. V lost 6 bases, J lost 4 bases, and 9 bases stayed unmatched. CDR1 is DFQATT, CDR2 SNEGSKA, per germline (reference sequence).

In its sample, this clone was seen many times. Read coverage stops 3 residues before the CDR3 terminus; the germline J gene supplies the remainder. J is TRBJ1-1 and V is TRBV5-1; 7 bases map to TRBD1. The CDR3 loop spans 14 amino acids. Germline trimming cut 4 bases from V and 4 bases from J; bases unmatched to any gene: 7. The germline gives CDR1 SGHRS, CDR2 YFSETQ. This chain's CDR3 is CASSQQGRRTEAFF. The DNA read from the CDR3 is TGCGCCAGCAGCCAACAGGGGCGACGCACTGAA.

This clone came up many times. The CDR3 end is not reached by the read, which stops 3 residues before it; the germline J gene fills it in. The same CDR3 can be traced to other DNA sequences in this sample. This chain links TRBV19 with TRBJ1-5, with 7 bases identical to TRBD1. Unmatched junction bases numbered 2, after V lost 2 bases and J lost 7 bases. From germline, CDR1 is LNHDA and CDR2 SQIVND (reference sequence). This CDR3 contains 13 residues. The sequenced part of the CDR3 DNA is TGTGCCAGTAGTATACAGGGGGGACAGCCC. As protein: CASSIQGGQP. The CDR3 in its entirety is CASSIQGGQPQHF.